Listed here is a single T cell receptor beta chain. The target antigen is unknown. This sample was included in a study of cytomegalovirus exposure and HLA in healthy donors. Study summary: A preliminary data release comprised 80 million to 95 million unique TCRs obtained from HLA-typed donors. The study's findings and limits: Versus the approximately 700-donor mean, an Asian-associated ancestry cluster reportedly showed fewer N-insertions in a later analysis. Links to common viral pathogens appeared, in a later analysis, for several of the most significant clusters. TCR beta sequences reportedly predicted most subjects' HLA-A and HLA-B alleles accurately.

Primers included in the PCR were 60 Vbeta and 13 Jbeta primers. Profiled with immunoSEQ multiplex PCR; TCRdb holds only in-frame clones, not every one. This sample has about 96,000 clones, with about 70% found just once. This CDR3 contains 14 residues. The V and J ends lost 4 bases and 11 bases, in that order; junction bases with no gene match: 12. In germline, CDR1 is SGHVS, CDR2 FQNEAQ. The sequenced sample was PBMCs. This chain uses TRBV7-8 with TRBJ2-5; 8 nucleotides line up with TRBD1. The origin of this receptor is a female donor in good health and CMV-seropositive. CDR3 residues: CASSSLGTGGEQYF. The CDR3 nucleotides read TGTGCCAGCAGCTCCCTGGGGACAGGAGGGGAGCAGTACTTC.